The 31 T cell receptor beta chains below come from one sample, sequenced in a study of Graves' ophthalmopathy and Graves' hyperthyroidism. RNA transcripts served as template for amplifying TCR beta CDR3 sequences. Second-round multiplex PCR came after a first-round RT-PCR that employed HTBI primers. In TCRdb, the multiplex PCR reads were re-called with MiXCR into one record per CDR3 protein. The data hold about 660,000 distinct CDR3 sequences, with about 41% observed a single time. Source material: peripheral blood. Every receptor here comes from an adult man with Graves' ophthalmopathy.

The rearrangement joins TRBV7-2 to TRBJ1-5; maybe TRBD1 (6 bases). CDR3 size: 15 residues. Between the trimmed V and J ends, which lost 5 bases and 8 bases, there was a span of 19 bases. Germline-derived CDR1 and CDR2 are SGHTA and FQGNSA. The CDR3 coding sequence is TGTGCCAGCAGCACCCGACAGGCGCGCAGGGAGCCCCAGCATTTT. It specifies CASSTRQARREPQHF.

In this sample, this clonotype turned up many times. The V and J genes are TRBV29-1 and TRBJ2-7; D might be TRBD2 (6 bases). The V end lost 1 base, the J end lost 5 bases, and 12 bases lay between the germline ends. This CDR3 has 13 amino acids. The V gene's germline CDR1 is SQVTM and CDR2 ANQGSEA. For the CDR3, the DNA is TGCAGCGTTGAAGGGGCAGGGAGGAACGAGCAGTACTTC. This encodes CSVEGAGRNEQYF.

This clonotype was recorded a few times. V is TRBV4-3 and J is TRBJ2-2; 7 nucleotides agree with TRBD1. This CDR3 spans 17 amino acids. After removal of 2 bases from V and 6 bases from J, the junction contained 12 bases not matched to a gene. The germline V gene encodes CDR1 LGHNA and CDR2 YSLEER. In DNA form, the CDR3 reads TGCGCCAGCAGCCAACCTAATGACAGGGCGTACCCCGGGGAGCTGTTTTTT. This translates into CASSQPNDRAYPGELFF.

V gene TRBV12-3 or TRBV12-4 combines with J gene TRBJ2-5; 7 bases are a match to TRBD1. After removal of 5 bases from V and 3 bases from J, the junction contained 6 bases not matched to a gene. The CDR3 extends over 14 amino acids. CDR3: CASSGDSLEETQYF. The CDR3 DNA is TGTGCCAGCAGTGGGGACAGTCTAGAAGAGACCCAGTACTTC.

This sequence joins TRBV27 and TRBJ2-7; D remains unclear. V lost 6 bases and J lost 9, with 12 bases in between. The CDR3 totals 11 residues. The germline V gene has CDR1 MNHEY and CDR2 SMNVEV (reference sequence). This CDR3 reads CASRTTFGQYF. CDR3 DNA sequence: TGTGCCAGCAGGACAACCTTCGGGCAGTACTTC.

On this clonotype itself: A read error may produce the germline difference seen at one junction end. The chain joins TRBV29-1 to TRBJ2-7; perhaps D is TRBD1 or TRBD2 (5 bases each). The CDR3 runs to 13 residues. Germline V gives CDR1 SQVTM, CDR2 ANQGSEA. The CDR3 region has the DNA TGCAGCGTACAGGAGACGAACACCGGGGAGCTGTACTTC. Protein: CSVQETNTGELYF.

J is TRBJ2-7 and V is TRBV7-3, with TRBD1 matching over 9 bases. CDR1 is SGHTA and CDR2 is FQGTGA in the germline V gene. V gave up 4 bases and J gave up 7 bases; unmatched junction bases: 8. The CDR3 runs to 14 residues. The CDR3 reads CASSSDRGVGEQYF. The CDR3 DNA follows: TGTGCCAGCAGCTCCGACAGGGGGGTAGGGGAGCAGTACTTC.

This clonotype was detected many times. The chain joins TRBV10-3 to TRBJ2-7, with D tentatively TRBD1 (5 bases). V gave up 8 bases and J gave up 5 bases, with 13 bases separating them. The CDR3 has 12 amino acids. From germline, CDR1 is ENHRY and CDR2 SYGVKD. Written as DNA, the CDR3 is TGTGCCATCTCGCGACAGAACAACGAGCAGTACTTC. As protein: CAISRQNNEQYF.

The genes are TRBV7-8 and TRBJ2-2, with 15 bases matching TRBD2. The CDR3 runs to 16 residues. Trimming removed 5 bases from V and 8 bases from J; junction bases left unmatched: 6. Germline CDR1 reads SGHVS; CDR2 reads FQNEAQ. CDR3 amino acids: CASSGTGTSGGGELFF. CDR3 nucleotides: TGTGCCAGCAGCGGGACCGGGACTAGCGGGGGGGGGGAGCTGTTTTTT. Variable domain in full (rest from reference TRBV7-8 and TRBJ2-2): GAGVSQSPRYKVAKRGQDVALRCDPISGHVSLFWYQQALGQGPEFLTYFQNEAQLDKSGLPSDRFFAERPEGSVSTLKIQRTQQEDSAVYLCASSGTGTSGGGELFFGEGSRLTVL.

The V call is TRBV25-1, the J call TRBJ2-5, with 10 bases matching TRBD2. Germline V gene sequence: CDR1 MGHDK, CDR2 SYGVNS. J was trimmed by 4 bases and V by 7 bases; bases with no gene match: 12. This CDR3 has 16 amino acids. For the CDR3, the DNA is TGTGCCAGCACGTCTAGCGGGGGTCCGGGGGCAGAGACCCAGTACTTC. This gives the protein CASTSSGGPGAETQYF.

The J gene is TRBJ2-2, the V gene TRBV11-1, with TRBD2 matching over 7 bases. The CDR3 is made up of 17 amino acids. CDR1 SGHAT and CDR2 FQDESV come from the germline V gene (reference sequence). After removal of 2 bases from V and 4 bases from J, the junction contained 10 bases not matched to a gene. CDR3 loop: CASSLYGASGPTGELFF. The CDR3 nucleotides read TGTGCCAGCAGCTTATATGGGGCTAGCGGACCCACCGGGGAGCTGTTTTTT.

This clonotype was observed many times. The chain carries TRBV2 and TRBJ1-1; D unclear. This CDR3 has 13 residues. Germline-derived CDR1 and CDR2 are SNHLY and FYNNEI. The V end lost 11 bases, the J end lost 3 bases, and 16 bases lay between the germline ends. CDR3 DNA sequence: TGTGCCTTCGGAACGGGGATTGACACTGAAGCTTTCTTT. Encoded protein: CAFGTGIDTEAFF.

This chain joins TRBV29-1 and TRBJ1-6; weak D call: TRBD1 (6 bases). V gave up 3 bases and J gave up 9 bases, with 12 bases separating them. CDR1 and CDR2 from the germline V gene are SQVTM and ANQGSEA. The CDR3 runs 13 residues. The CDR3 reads CSVEVGGASPLHF. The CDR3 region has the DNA TGCAGCGTTGAGGTAGGGGGAGCTTCACCCCTCCACTTT.

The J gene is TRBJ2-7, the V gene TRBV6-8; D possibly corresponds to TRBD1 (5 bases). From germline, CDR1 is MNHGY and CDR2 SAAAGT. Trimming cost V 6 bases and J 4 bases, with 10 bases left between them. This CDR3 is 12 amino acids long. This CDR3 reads CASRSPGYEQYF. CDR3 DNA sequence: TGTGCCAGCAGGTCCCCAGGGTACGAGCAGTACTTC.

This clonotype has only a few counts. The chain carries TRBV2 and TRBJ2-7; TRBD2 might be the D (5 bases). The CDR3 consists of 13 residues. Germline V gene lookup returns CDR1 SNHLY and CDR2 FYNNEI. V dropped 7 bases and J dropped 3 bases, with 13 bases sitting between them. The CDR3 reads CASKGAPLYEQYF. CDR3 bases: TGTGCCAGCAAGGGAGCGCCCCTCTACGAGCAGTACTTC.

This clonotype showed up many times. The CDR3 loop reads CASSLYHLDYGYTF. In DNA form, the CDR3 reads TGTGCCAGCAGCTTGTACCACCTCGACTATGGCTACACCTTC. This chain joins TRBV7-2 and TRBJ1-2; no firm D call. The V end lost 3 bases, the J end lost 3 bases, and 11 bases lay between the germline ends. Germline-derived CDR1 and CDR2 are SGHTA and FQGNSA. The length of the CDR3 is 14 residues.

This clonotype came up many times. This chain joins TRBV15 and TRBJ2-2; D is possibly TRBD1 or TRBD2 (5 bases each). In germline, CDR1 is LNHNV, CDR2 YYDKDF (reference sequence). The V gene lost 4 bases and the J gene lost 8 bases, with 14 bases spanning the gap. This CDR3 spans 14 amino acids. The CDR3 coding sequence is TGTGCCACCAGCACGTCCGGGACCAGAGGGGAGCTGTTTTTT. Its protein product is CATSTSGTRGELFF.

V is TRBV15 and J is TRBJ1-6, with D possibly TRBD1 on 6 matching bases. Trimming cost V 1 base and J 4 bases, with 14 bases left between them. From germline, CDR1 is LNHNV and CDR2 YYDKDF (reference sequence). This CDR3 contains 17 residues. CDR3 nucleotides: TGTGCCACCAGCAGAGCATCCGGGACACCTTATAATTCACCCCTCCACTTT. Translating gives CATSRASGTPYNSPLHF. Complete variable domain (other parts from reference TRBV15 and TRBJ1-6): DAMVIQNPRYQVTQFGKPVTLSCSQTLNHNVMYWYQQKSSQAPKLLFHYYDKDFNNEADTPDNFQSRRPNTSFCFLDIRSPGLGDTAMYLCATSRASGTPYNSPLHFGNGTRLTVT.

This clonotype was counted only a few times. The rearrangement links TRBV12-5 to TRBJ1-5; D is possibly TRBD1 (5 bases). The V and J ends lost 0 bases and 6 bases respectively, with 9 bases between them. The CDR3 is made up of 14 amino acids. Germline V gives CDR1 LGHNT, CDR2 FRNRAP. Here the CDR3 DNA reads TGTGCTAGTGGTTTGGTCGGGGGAGGTCAGCCCCAGCATTTT. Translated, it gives CASGLVGGGQPQHF.

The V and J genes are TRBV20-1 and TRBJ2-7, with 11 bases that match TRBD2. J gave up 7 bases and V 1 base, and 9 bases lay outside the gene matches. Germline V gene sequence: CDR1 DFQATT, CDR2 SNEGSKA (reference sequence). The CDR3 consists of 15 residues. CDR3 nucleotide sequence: TGCAGTGCTAGAGGGGTAGCGGGAGGGCCGGGAGAGCAGTACTTC. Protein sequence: CSARGVAGGPGEQYF.

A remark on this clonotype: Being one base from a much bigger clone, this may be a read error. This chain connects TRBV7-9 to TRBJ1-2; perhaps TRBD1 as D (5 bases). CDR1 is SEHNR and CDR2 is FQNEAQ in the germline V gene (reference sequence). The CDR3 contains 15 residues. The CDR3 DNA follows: TGTGCCAGCAGCTTAGCTTCAGGGTCGGGCTATGGCTACGCCTTC. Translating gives CASSLASGSGYGYAF. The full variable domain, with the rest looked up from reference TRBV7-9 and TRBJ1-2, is DTGVSQNPRHKITKRGQNVTFRCDPISEHNRLYWYRQTLGQGPEFLTYFQNEAQLEKSRLLSDRFSAERPKGSFSTLEIQRTEQGDSAMYLCASSLASGSGYGYAFGSGTRLTVV.

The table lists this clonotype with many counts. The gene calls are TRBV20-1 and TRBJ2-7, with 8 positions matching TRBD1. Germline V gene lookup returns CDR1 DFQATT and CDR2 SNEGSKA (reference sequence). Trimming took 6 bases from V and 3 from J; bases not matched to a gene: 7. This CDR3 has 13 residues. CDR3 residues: CSATFGTGYEQYF. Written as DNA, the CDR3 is TGCAGTGCCACCTTTGGGACAGGCTACGAGCAGTACTTC.

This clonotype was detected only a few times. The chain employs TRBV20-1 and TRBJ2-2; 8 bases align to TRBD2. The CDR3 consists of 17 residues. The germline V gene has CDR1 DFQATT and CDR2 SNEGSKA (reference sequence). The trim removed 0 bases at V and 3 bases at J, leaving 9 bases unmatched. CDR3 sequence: CSARDPRAGDDTGELFF. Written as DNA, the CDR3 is TGCAGTGCTAGAGATCCCCGAGCGGGGGACGACACCGGGGAGCTGTTTTTT.

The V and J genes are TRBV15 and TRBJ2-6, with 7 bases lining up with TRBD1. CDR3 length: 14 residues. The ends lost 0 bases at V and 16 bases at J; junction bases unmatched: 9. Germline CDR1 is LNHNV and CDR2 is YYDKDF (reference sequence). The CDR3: CATSRDRQGLLLTF. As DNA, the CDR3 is TGTGCCACCAGCAGAGACCGACAGGGCCTTCTACTGACTTTC.

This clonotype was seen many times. The CDR3 region has the DNA TGTGCCAGCAGTGGGGACAGCCGAAAATCTGGAAACACCATATATTTT. This codes for CASSGDSRKSGNTIYF. This chain links TRBV2 with TRBJ1-3; 7 positions agree with TRBD1. With V trimmed by 4 bases and J by 1 base, 7 bases remained unmatched. This CDR3 has 16 residues. Germline CDR1 is SNHLY and CDR2 is FYNNEI.

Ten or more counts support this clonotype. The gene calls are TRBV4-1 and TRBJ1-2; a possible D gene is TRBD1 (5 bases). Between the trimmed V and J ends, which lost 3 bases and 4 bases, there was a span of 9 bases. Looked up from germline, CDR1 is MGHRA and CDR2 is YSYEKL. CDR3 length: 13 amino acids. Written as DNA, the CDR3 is TGCGCCAGCAGCCACGGACACATCTATGGCTACACCTTC. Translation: CASSHGHIYGYTF.

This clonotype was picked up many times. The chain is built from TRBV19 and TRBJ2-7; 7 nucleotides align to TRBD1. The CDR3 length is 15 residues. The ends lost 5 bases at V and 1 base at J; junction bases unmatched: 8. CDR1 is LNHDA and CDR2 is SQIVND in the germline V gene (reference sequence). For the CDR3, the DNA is TGTGCCAGTAGTGCAACCGGGACAGCATCCTACGAGCAGTACTTC. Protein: CASSATGTASYEQYF.

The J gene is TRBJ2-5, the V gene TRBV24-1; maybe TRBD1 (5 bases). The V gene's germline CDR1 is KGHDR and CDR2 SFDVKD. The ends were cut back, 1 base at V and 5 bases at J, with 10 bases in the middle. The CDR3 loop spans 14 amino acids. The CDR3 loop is CATSDFRGKETQYF. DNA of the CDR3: TGTGCCACCAGTGATTTTAGGGGCAAGGAGACCCAGTACTTC.

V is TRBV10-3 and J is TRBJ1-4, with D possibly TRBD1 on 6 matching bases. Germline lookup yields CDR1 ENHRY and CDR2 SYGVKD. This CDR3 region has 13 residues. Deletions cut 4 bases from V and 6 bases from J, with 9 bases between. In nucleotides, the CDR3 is TGTGCCATCAGTGGAGGACAGTATGAAAAACTGTTTTTT. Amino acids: CAISGGQYEKLFF.

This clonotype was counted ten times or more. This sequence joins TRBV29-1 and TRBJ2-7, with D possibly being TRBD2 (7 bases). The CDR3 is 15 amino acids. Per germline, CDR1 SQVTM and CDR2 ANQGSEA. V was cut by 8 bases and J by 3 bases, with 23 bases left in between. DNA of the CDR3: TGCAGCATCCGGGGGGCGGATGGGATCGGCTACGAGCAGTACTTC. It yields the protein CSIRGADGIGYEQYF.

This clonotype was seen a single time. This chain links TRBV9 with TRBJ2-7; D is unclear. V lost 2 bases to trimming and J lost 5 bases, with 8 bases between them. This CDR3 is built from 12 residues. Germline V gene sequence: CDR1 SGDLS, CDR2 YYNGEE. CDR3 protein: CASSVSWDEQYF. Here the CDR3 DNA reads TGTGCCAGCAGCGTGTCGTGGGACGAGCAGTACTTC.